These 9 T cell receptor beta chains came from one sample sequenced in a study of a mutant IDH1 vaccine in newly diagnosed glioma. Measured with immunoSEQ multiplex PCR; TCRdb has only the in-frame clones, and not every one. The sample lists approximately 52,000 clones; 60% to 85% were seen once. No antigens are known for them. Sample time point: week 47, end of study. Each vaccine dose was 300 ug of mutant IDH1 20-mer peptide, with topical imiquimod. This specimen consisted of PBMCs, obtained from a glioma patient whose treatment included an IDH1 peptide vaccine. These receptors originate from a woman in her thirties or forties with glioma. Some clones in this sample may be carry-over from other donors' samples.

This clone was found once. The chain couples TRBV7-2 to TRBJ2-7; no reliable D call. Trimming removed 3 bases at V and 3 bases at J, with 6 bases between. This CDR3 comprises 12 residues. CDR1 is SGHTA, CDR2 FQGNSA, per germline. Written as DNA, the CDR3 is TGTGCCAGCAGCTTTCCTTTCTACGAGCAGTACTTC. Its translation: CASSFPFYEQYF.

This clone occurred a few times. The CDR3 region is CASSETPGHEQYF. As DNA, the CDR3 is TGTGCCAGCAGCGAGACACCAGGGCACGAGCAGTACTTC. The rearrangement uses TRBV9 and TRBJ2-7, with D tentatively TRBD1 (5 bases). There are 13 residues in the CDR3. Germline CDR1 reads SGDLS; CDR2 reads YYNGEE. V was clipped by 3 bases and J by 5 bases, with 12 bases between them.

The DNA for the CDR3 is TGTGCCAGCCGAGAGGGGGCCTACGAGCAGTACTTC. Translation gives CASREGAYEQYF. The chain uses TRBV2 and TRBJ2-7, with D possibly matching TRBD1 (6 bases). The germline CDR1 and CDR2 sequences are SNHLY and FYNNEI. V was clipped by 8 bases and J by 2 bases, with 10 bases between them. This CDR3 is built from 12 residues.

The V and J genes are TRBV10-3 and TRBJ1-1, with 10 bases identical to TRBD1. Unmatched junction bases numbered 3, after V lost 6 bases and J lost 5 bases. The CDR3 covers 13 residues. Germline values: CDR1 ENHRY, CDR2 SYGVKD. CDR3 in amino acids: CAIRDRGRTEAFF. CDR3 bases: TGTGCCATCAGAGACAGGGGGCGAACTGAAGCTTTCTTT.

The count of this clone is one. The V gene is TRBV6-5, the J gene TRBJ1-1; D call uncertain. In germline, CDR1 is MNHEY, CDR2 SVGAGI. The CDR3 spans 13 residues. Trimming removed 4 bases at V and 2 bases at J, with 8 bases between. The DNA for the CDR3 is TGTGCCAGCAGTTCTGGGTTTAACACTGAAGCTTTCTTT. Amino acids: CASSSGFNTEAFF.

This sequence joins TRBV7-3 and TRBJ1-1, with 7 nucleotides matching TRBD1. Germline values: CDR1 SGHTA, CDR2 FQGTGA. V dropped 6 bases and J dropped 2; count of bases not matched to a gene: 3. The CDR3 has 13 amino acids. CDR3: CASSYRGNTEAFF. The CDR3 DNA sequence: TGTGCCAGCAGTTACAGGGGAAACACTGAAGCTTTCTTT. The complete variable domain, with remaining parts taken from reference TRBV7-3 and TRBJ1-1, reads GAGVSQTPSNKVTEKGKYVELRCDPISGHTALYWYRQSLGQGPEFLIYFQGTGAADDSGLPNDRFFAVRPEGSVSTLKIQRTERGDSAVYLCASSYRGNTEAFFGQGTRLTVV.

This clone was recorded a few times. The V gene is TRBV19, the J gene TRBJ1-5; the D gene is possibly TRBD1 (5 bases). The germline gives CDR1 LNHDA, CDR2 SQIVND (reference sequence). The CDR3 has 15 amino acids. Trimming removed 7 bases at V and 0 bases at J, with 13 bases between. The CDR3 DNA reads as TGTGCCAGTACCCCGACAGTAAATAGCAATCAGCCCCAGCATTTT. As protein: CASTPTVNSNQPQHF.

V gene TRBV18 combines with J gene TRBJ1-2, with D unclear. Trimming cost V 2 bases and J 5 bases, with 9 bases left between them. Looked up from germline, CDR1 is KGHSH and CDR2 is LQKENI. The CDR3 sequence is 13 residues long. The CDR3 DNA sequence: TGTGCCAGCTCACCAAAAACAGAGTATGGCTACACCTTC. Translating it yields CASSPKTEYGYTF.

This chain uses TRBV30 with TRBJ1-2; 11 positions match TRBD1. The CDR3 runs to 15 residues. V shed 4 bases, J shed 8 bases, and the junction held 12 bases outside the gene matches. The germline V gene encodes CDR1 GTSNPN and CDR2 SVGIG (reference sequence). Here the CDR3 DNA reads TGTGCCTGGATCGTGGGACAGGGGGTCCGTAAGGGCTACACCTTC. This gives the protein CAWIVGQGVRKGYTF.